Listed below are T cell receptor beta chains from one sample, sequenced in a study of tumor and adjacent non-tumor tissue in lung cancer. TCRdb ran MiXCR on the multiplex PCR reads and lists one entry per CDR3 protein. This sample carries tens of thousands of distinct CDR3 sequences, over 80% of them seen once, and the ten largest clones take roughly 13%. Sequencing used lung tumor tissue. These receptors came from a woman between 45 and 60 years old with non-small cell lung cancer. Each CDR3 is given with its conserved first and last residue. A D gene is named only where the DNA matches it firmly. Rows may omit the clone size; those that give it use once, few, many or a size class.

j_call	d_call	clone_size	v_call	cdr3_nt	cdr3_aa
TRBJ1-1	-	-	TRBV20-1	TGCAGTGCCTTGTCCGGGATAGGTCGTAGGAATGCTTTCTTT	CSALSGIGRRNAFF
TRBJ2-2	-	-	TRBV4-1	TGCGCCAGCAGCCAAGATGTGTCGTACACAGGGGAGCTGTTTTTT	CASSQDVSYTGELFF
TRBJ1-4	-	-	TRBV11-2	TGTGCCAGCAGCACAGGTGGGGGGTACTATGGAAAAGTGTTTTTT	CASSTGGGYYGKVFF
TRBJ2-1	-	many	TRBV6-6	TGTGCCAGCAGTTACCCGGGGTCTAGGAATGAGCAGTTCTTC	CASSYPGSRNEQFF
TRBJ2-1	-	once	TRBV12-5	TGTGCTAGTGTCGTCATTAGCGTGAGCGCGGCGTGGTTCTTC	CASVVISVSAAWFF
TRBJ1-1	-	-	TRBV29-1	TGCAGTGCCGCGGACATCACTGAAGCTCTCTTT	CSAADITEALF
TRBJ1-1	-	few	TRBV12-3/TRBV12-4	TGTGCCAGTAGTTGGGTGGATAACACTGAAGCTTTCTTT	CASSWVDNTEAFF
TRBJ2-7	TRBD2	-	TRBV11-2	TGTGCCAGCAGCATGAGTTATGGGGCCCAGACTAGCGGGAGTCTTGTGGAGCAGTACTTC	CASSMSYGAQTSGSLVEQYF
TRBJ1-3	-	-	TRBV11-2	TGTGCCAGCAACTCCCATTATGGTTACACCATATACTTC	CASNSHYGYTIYF
TRBJ2-5	TRBD2	-	TRBV20-1	TGCAGTGCCAGGGCAACGGGGGGAGCGACCCAGAACTTC	CSARATGGATQNF
TRBJ2-7	-	-	TRBV11-2	TGTGCCAGTAGCTTATCTCCGAGTCCCTCCAACGAACAGTACTTC	CASSLSPSPSNEQYF
TRBJ2-1	TRBD2	-	TRBV20-1	TGCAGTGCTACAGATGGTATTAGCGGGAGAACGTGGGGCAATGAGCGGTTCTTC	CSATDGISGRTWGNERFF
TRBJ2-6	-	-	TRBV6-2/TRBV6-3	TGTGTCATCATTTCTACCCGAAATGGGGCCAACGTCCTGACTTTC	CVIISTRNGANVLTF
TRBJ2-7	TRBD2	-	TRBV20-1	TGCAGTGCTAGAGTATACAATTTTCTTACTAGCGGGACCGCTGTACTCTACAATGAGCAGTACTTC	CSARVYNFLTSGTAVLYNEQYF
TRBJ1-3	-	many	TRBV30	TGTGCCTGGAGTACCACCGAAAAATGGGGCTCTGGAAACACCATATATTTT	CAWSTTEKWGSGNTIYF
TRBJ2-3	-	many	TRBV5-1	TGCGCCAGCAGCTTGGACGGCACAGATACGCAGTATTTT	CASSLDGTDTQYF
TRBJ2-1	-	-	TRBV18	TGTGCCAGCTCACCACGTACAGGGGAGGGTGAGCAGTTCTTC	CASSPRTGEGEQFF
TRBJ1-1	-	-	TRBV18	TGTGCCAGCTCACCCACAGGGATGGTCACTGAAGCTTTCTTT	CASSPTGMVTEAFF
TRBJ2-1	-	-	TRBV6-2/TRBV6-3	TGCGCCAGCGGTGGCAGAAAATTATACAATGAGCAGTTCTTC	CASGGRKLYNEQFF
TRBJ2-4	TRBD2	once	TRBV5-4	TGTGCCAGCAGCTTGGGGACTAGCGGGAGGGCCAGGATTAACATTCAGTACTTC	CASSLGTSGRARINIQYF
TRBJ2-5	TRBD2	-	TRBV28	TGTGTCAGCAGCCCCCCCACTAGCGGAGTAGGAGAGACCCAGTACTTC	CVSSPPTSGVGETQYF
TRBJ2-7	-	once	TRBV4-2	TGTGCCAGGAGCGGCCAGGCCGGCTACGAGCCGTACTTC	CARSGQAGYEPYF
TRBJ1-2	-	-	TRBV11-2	TGTACCAGAAGCATAACACGTACTAACTATGGCTACACCTTC	CTRSITRTNYGYTF
TRBJ1-6	-	-	TRBV6-6	TGTGCCAGCAGTTACTTTTTATCATACTGTAATTCACCCCTCCACTTT	CASSYFLSYCNSPLHF
TRBJ2-7	TRBD2	-	TRBV20-1	TGCAGTGCTGCCCCGGAGTGCGGGAGTGTGTACGAGCAGTACTTC	CSAAPECGSVYEQYF
TRBJ2-7	-	-	TRBV28	TGTGCCAGCAGTGACGGCGGAGGGAGCAGCCACGAGCAGTACTTC	CASSDGGGSSHEQYF
TRBJ1-5	TRBD1	-	TRBV6-6	TGTGCCAGCAGACAGACAGGGGGTACAGGGCAGCTCCAGCATTTT	CASRQTGGTGQLQHF
TRBJ2-1	TRBD2	-	TRBV10-3	TGTGCCATCAGTGAGTTCGGACTAGCGGGAGGAAGTGAAGAGTTCTTC	CAISEFGLAGGSEEFF